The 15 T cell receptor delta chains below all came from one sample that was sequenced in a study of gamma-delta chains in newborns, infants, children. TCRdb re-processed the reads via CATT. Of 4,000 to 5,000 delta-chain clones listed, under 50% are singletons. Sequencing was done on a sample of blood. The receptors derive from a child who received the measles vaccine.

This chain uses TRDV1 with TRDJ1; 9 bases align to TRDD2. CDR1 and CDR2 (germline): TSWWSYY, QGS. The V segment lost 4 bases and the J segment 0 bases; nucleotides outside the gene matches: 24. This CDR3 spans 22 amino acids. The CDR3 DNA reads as TGTGCTCTTGGGGCGCCCTGGCCTTCCTACGTTAATGGGGGGGAGTACACCGATAAACTCATCTTT. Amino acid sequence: CALGAPWPSYVNGGEYTDKLIF.

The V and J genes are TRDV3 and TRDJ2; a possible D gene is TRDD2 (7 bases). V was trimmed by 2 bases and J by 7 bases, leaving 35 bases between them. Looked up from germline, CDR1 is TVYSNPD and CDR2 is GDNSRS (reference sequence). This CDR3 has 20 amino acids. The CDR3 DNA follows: TGTGCCTTTCTGCTACCTTCCTTCTGGAACTGGGTCGAGGTGAGAGCACAACTCTTCTTT. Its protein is CAFLLPSFWNWVEVRAQLFF.

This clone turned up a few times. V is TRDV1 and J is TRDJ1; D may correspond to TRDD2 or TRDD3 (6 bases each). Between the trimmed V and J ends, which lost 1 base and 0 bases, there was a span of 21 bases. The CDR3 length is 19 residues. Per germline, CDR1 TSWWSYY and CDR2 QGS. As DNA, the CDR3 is TGTGCTCTTGGGGAACCCTTCCCGGGGGACGCCGCGTACACCGATAAACTCATCTTT. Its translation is CALGEPFPGDAAYTDKLIF.

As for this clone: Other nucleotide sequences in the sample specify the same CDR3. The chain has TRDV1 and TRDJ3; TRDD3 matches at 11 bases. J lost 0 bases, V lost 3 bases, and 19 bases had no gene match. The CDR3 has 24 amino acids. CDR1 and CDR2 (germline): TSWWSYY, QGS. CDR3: CALGDPPSFWGILRSSWDTRQMFF. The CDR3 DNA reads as TGTGCTCTTGGGGACCCACCTTCCTTCTGGGGGATACTCCGTAGCTCCTGGGACACCCGACAGATGTTTTTC.

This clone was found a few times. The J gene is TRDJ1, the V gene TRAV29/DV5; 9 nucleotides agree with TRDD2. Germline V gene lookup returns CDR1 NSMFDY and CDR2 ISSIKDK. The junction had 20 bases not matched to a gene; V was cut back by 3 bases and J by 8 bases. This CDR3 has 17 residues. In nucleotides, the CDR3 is TGTGCAGCAACTACCTTCCTACGAAGGAGGGGGCACCGAAAACTCATCTTT. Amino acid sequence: CAATTFLRRRGHRKLIF.

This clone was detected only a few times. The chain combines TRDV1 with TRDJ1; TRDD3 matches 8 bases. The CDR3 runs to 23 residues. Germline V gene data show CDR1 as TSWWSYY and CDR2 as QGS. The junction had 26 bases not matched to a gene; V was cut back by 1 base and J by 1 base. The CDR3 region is CALGEPLYEGYLLGGLRTDKLIF. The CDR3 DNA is TGTGCTCTTGGGGAACCCTTATACGAAGGGTACCTACTGGGGGGCCTACGCACCGATAAACTCATCTTT.

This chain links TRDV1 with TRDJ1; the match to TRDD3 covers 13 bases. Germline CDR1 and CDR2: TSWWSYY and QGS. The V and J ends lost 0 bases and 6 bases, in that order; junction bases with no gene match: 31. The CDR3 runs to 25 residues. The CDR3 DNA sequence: TGTGCTCTTGGGGAACTGAGTTCTTCCTACCCTTTTACTGGGGGATACGCCCGGGGGATTTATAAACTCATCTTT. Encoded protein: CALGELSSSYPFTGGYARGIYKLIF.

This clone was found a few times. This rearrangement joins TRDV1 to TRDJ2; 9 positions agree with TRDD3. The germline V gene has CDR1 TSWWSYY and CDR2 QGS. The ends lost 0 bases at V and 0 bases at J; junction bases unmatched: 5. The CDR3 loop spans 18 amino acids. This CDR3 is CALGELYLGDSLTAQLFF. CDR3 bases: TGTGCTCTTGGGGAACTATACCTGGGGGATTCTTTGACAGCACAACTCTTCTTT.

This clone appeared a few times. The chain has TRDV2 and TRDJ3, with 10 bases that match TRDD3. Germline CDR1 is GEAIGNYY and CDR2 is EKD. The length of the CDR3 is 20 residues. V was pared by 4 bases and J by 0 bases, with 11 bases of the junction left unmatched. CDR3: CACDPILGDPSSWDTRQMFF. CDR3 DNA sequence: TGTGCCTGTGATCCTATACTGGGGGATCCGAGCTCCTGGGACACCCGACAGATGTTTTTC.

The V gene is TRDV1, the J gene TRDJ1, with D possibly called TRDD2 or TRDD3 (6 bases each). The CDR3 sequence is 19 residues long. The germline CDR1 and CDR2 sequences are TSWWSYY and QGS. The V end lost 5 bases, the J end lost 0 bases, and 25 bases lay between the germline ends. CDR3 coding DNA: TGTGCTCTTGGGAACTTCCTTTTCTGGGGACCTAAGTACACCGATAAACTCATCTTT. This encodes CALGNFLFWGPKYTDKLIF.

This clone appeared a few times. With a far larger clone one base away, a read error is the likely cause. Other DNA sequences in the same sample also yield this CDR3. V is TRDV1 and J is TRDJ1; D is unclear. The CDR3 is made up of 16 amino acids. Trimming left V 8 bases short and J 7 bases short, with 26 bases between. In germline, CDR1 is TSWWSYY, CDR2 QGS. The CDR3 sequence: CALPSPFRGGRGKLIF. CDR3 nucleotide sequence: TGTGCTCTTCCCTCGCCTTTCCGCGGCGGTAGGGGTAAACTCATCTTT.

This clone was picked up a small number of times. As DNA, the CDR3 is TGTGCTCTTGGGGAACCCTTCCTACTGGGGATACTCAACACCGATAAACTCATCTTT. Its protein is CALGEPFLLGILNTDKLIF. The J gene is TRDJ1, the V gene TRDV1, with D perhaps TRDD2 (9 bases). Trimming pared 1 base from V and 0 bases from J, leaving 21 bases between. Germline V gene lookup returns CDR1 TSWWSYY and CDR2 QGS. The CDR3 consists of 19 residues.

CDR3 sequence: CALGDPPVLRWWGIRGYTDKLIF. CDR3 nucleotides: TGTGCTCTTGGGGATCCTCCCGTCCTACGCTGGTGGGGGATACGCGGGTACACCGATAAACTCATCTTT. V usage is TRDV1 and J usage is TRDJ1, with TRDD3 matching over 11 bases. The CDR3 is 23 residues long. Germline V gene sequence: CDR1 TSWWSYY, CDR2 QGS. V trimming: 3 bases; J trimming: 0 bases; junction bases outside the gene matches: 24.

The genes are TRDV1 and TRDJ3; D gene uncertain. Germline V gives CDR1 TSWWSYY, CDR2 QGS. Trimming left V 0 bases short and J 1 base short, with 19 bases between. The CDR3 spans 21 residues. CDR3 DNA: TGTGCTCTTGGGGAACTAGAATCCGAGGGCTACCTATCCTGGGACACCCGACAGATGTTTTTC. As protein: CALGELESEGYLSWDTRQMFF.

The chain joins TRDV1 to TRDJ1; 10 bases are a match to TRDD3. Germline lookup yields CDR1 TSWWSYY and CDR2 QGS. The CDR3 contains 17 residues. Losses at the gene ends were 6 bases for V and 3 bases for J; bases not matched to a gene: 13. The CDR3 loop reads CALGEYWGIVRADKLIF. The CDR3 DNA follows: TGTGCTCTTGGCGAATACTGGGGGATTGTAAGAGCCGATAAACTCATCTTT.